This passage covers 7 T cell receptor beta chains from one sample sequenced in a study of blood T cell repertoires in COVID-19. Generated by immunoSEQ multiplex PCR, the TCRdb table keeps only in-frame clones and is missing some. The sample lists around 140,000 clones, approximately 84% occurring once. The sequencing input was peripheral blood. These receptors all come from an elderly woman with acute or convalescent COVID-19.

This CDR3 reads CASSYDDSWIYGYTF. CDR3 DNA: TGTGCCAGCAGTTACGATGACAGTTGGATCTATGGCTACACCTTC. The rearrangement joins TRBV6-6 to TRBJ1-2; perhaps TRBD1 as D (5 bases). The CDR3 has 15 residues. CDR1 is MNHNY, CDR2 SVGAGI, per germline (reference sequence). V lost 2 bases and J lost 4, with 14 bases in between.

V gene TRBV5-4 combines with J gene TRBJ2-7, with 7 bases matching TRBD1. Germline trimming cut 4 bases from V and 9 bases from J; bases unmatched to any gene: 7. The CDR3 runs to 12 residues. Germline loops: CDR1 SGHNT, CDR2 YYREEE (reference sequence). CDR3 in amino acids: CASSIPTGWQYF. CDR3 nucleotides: TGTGCCAGCAGCATACCGACAGGGTGGCAGTACTTC.

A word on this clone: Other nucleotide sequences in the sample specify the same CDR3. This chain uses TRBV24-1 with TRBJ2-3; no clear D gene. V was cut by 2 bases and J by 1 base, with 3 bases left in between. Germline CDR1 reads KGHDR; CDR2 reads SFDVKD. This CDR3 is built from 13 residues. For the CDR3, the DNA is TGTGCCACCAGTGATTCGGGCACAGATACGCAGTATTTT. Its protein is CATSDSGTDTQYF.

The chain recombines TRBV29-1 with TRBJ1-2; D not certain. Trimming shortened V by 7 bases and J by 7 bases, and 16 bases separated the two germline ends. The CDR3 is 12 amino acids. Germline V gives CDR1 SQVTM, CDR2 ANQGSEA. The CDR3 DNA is TGCAGCGCCCCCTTGATCGGTGCTGGCTACACCTTC. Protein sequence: CSAPLIGAGYTF.

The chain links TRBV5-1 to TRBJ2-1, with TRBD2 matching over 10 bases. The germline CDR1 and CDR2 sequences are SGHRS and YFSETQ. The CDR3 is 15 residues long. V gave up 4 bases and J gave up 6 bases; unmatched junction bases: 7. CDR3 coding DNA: TGCGCCAGCAGCCCTAGCGGGGGAAGTCCCAATGAGCAGTTCTTC. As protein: CASSPSGGSPNEQFF.

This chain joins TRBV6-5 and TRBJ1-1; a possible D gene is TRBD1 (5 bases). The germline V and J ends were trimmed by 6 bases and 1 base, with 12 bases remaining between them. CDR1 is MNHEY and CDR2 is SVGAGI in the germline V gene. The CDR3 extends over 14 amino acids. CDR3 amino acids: CASRKPDRNTEAFF. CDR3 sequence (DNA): TGTGCCAGCAGAAAACCCGACAGGAACACTGAAGCTTTCTTT.

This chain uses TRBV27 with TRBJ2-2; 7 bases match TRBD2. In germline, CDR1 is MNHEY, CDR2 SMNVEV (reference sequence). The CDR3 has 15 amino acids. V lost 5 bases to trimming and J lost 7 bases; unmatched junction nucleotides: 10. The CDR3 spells CASSLLTERGGELFF. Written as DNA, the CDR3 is TGTGCCAGCAGTCTCCTAACAGAGCGGGGCGGGGAGCTGTTTTTT.